These 11 T cell receptor beta chains originate from one sample sequenced in a study of identical twins. TCRdb reprocessed the 5' RACE reads via MiXCR and lists one record per CDR3 protein. The sample lists 550,000 to 800,000 distinct CDR3 sequences, just over 7% seen once, with roughly 1.6% in the top ten. The same data also went into a second study, on yellow fever vaccine responses in identical twins.

Material: PBMCs. These receptors originate from a woman younger than 30 in good health.

This clonotype has a count of ten or more. V usage is TRBV10-3 and J usage is TRBJ2-5; a possible D gene is TRBD2 (6 bases). The CDR3 loop spans 13 amino acids. The ends were cut back, 8 bases at V and 5 bases at J, with 15 bases in the middle. CDR1 and CDR2 (germline): ENHRY, SYGVKD. The CDR3 nucleotides read TGTGCCATCGGTGGAACGGGAGCGGAGACCCAGTACTTC. This encodes CAIGGTGAETQYF.

The chain couples TRBV12-3 or TRBV12-4 to TRBJ2-5; D remains unclear. The V and J ends lost 6 bases and 5 bases respectively, with 10 bases between them. CDR3 length equals 12 residues. CDR3 coding DNA: TGTGCCAGCAGCAACCAAGGGGAGACCCAGTACTTC. The encoded protein is CASSNQGETQYF.

This clonotype was seen a few times. The chain combines TRBV6-5 with TRBJ2-1; 12 bases are a match to TRBD2. The CDR3 loop spans 16 amino acids. V shed 2 bases, J shed 5 bases, and the junction held 4 bases outside the gene matches. Germline values: CDR1 MNHEY, CDR2 SVGAGI. CDR3 DNA sequence: TGTGCCAGCAGTTACAACGGACTAGCGGGAAACAATGAGCAGTTCTTC. This translates into CASSYNGLAGNNEQFF.

This clonotype was detected ten times or more. The chain employs TRBV18 and TRBJ2-1, with no clear D. Germline CDR1 and CDR2: KGHSH and LQKENI. Trimming cost V 4 bases and J 5 bases, with 9 bases left between them. This CDR3 region has 13 residues. The chain's CDR3 is CASSLQPNNEQFF. CDR3 coding DNA: TGTGCCAGCTCACTCCAACCGAACAATGAGCAGTTCTTC.

Many counts were recorded for this clonotype. The chain is built from TRBV5-1 and TRBJ1-1; a possible D gene is TRBD1 (5 bases). CDR1 is SGHRS, CDR2 YFSETQ, per germline. The CDR3 is 13 amino acids. The ends were cut back, 4 bases at V and 3 bases at J, with 10 bases in the middle. The CDR3 DNA is TGCGCCAGCAGCACGGGGGAAGACACTGAAGCTTTCTTT. Translating it yields CASSTGEDTEAFF.

The V and J genes are TRBV20-1 and TRBJ2-1; TRBD1 or TRBD2 may be the D gene (5 bases each). Looked up from germline, CDR1 is DFQATT and CDR2 is SNEGSKA (reference sequence). This CDR3 is 15 amino acids long. V lost 3 bases and J lost 2, with 14 bases in between. CDR3 sequence reads: CSARDSSGPYNEQFF. CDR3 coding DNA: TGCAGTGCTAGGGACTCTTCGGGGCCCTACAATGAGCAGTTCTTC.

This clonotype appeared many times. The chain is built from TRBV6-1 and TRBJ2-7; D possibly corresponds to TRBD2 (6 bases). Trimming took off 4 bases at V and 1 base at J, with 20 bases between the two ends. The CDR3 totals 17 residues. Germline CDR1 reads MNHNS; CDR2 reads SASEGT. This CDR3 reads CASSAGVAGIVSYEQYV. The CDR3 bases are TGTGCCAGCAGTGCCGGGGTGGCGGGGATAGTATCCTACGAGCAGTACGTC.

The V call is TRBV7-9, the J call TRBJ1-5; D gene ambiguous. CDR3 length: 13 residues. Between the trimmed V and J ends, which lost 5 bases and 7 bases, there was a span of 12 bases. Germline V gives CDR1 SEHNR, CDR2 FQNEAQ (reference sequence). DNA of the CDR3: TGTGCCAGCAGCGGGGTCGGGAACCAGCCCCAGCATTTT. This sequence encodes CASSGVGNQPQHF.

The chain combines TRBV18 with TRBJ2-7; D not certain. The CDR3 is 15 residues long. V dropped 2 bases and J dropped 5 bases, with 16 bases sitting between them. Germline V gene data show CDR1 as KGHSH and CDR2 as LQKENI. CDR3 protein: CASSPDMVMVNEQYF. As DNA, the CDR3 is TGTGCCAGCTCACCAGACATGGTCATGGTAAACGAGCAGTACTTC.

This clonotype was seen ten or more times. The chain couples TRBV11-2 to TRBJ2-4, with 10 bases identical to TRBD1. From germline, CDR1 is SGHAT and CDR2 FQNNGV. V gave up 5 bases and J gave up 6 bases; unmatched junction bases: 19. This CDR3 has 19 amino acids. The CDR3 here is CASSPQTPQGTGVGNIQYF. The CDR3 coding sequence is TGTGCCAGCAGCCCTCAAACCCCACAGGGGACAGGGGTGGGAAACATTCAGTACTTC.

In this sample, this clonotype turned up a few times. CDR3 DNA sequence: TGTGCCAGCAGTGAATACCTAGCGGGGACCCAGTACTTC. Translated, it gives CASSEYLAGTQYF. The genes are TRBV2 and TRBJ2-5; 8 bases agree with TRBD2. There are 13 residues in the CDR3. Germline V gives CDR1 SNHLY, CDR2 FYNNEI. Losses at the gene ends were 2 bases for V and 7 bases for J; bases not matched to a gene: 3.